This T cell receptor beta chain is from a study of cytomegalovirus exposure and HLA in healthy donors. Of note for this clone: No antigen is known for it.

The PCR used 60 Vbeta and 13 Jbeta primers. The repertoire was sequenced with immunoSEQ multiplex PCR; TCRdb's copy has only in-frame clones and lacks some. The sample has some 110,000 clones; less than 80% are singletons. The study's findings and limits: Available immune exposure information was restricted to CMV serostatus only.

The length of the CDR3 is 11 residues. Trimming took off 4 bases at V and 3 bases at J, with 6 bases between the two ends. CDR1 DFQATT and CDR2 SNEGSKA come from the germline V gene (reference sequence). This receptor was taken from a woman aged 30 to 39 in good health and CMV-seronegative. Sequenced material: PBMCs. This sequence joins TRBV20-1 and TRBJ2-5; D might be TRBD2 (5 bases). The CDR3, as DNA: TGCAGTGCTACCGGGGAAGAGACCCAGTACTTC. Its translation: CSATGEETQYF.